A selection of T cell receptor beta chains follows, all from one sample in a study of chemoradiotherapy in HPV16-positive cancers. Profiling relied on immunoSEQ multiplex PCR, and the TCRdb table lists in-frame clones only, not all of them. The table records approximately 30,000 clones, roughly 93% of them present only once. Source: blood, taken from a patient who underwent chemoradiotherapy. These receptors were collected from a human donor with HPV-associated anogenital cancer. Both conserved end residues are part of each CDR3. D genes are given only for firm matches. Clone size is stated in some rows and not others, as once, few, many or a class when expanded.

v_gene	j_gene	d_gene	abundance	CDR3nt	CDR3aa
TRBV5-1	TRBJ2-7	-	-	TGCGCCAGCAGTTTTGATGGAGCCGAGCAGTACTTC	CASSFDGAEQYF
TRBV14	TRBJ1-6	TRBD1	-	TGTGCCAGCAGCCCGGGACAGGGTGATTCACCCCTCCACTTT	CASSPGQGDSPLHF
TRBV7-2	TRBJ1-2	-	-	TGTGCCAGCAGCTTAGCCGGGGGAAATGGCTACACCTTC	CASSLAGGNGYTF
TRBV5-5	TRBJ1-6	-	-	TGTGCCAGCAACTTAGACAATTCACCCCTCCACTTT	CASNLDNSPLHF
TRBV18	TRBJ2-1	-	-	TGTGCCAGCTCACCAGGGCGTGGCTCCTACAATGAGCAGTTCTTC	CASSPGRGSYNEQFF
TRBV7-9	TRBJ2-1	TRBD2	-	TGTGCCAGCAGCGGAGCGGGGGGGCCGTATGAGCAGTTCTTC	CASSGAGGPYEQFF
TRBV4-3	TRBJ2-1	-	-	TGCGCCAGCAGCCAGCTGACCGAGGCCGCCAATGAGCAGTTCTTC	CASSQLTEAANEQFF
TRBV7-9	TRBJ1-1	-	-	TGTGCCAGCAGCTTAGTAGGGGGTAAAGGGAAGAACACTGAAGCTTTCTTT	CASSLVGGKGKNTEAFF
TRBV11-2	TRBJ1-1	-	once	TGTGCCAGCAGCTTAAATTCGAACACTGAAGCTTTCTTT	CASSLNSNTEAFF
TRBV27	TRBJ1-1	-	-	TGTGCCAGCAGTTTAAACCCCGACTGGGGCACTGAAGCTTTCTTT	CASSLNPDWGTEAFF
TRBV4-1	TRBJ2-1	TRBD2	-	TGCGCCAGCAGCCAGCGGACTAGCGGGGGGGCGGGTTCATTTCATGAGCAGTTCTTC	CASSQRTSGGAGSFHEQFF
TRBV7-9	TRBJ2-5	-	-	TGTGCCAGCACGAGAGGGGAAGGTGGCCAGACCCAGTACTTC	CASTRGEGGQTQYF
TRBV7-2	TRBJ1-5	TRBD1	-	TGTGCCAGCAGCTTCGACAGGGGGCGACAGCCCCAGCATTTT	CASSFDRGRQPQHF
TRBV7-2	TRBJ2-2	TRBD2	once	TGTGCCAGCAGCACGGGACTAGCGGTCACCGGGGAGCTGTTTTTT	CASSTGLAVTGELFF
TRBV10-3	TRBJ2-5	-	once	TGTGCCATCAGTGAGTCGATTCTACGCCCCGCTCCGTACTTC	CAISESILRPAPYF
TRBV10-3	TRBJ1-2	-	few	TGTGCCATCAGTGAATCTAACTATGGCTACACCTTC	CAISESNYGYTF
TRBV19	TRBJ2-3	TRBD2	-	TGTGCCAGTAGTACTGGGACTACCTCGTATACGCAGTATTTT	CASSTGTTSYTQYF
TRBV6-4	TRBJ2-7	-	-	TGTGCCAGCAGTGTGGATTTGGGGCGGTACGAGCAGTACTTC	CASSVDLGRYEQYF
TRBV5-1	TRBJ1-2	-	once	TGCGCCAGCAGCTCACAGGATTCTTTCAGGGGCTACACCTTC	CASSSQDSFRGYTF